The sequence of this T cell receptor beta chain was determined in a study of cytomegalovirus exposure and HLA in healthy donors. Sequencing used immunoSEQ multiplex PCR; TCRdb keeps in-frame clones, though not all of them. The table has some 170,000 clones, around four fifths seen once. With V trimmed by 4 bases and J by 5 bases, 15 bases remained unmatched. CDR3 length: 17 residues. CDR1 is LNHDA, CDR2 SQIVND, per germline (reference sequence). This TCR derives from a young man in good health and CMV-seropositive. Material for sequencing was PBMCs. The V and J genes are TRBV19 and TRBJ2-5; 8 bases fit TRBD1. CDR3 in DNA: TGTGCCAGTAGTACCGGAATACAGGGGGGTGCGAGGGAGACCCAGTACTTC. The encoded protein is CASSTGIQGGARETQYF. Based on the CDR3 plus reference TRBV19 and TRBJ2-5, the full variable domain is DGGITQSPKYLFRKEGQNVTLSCEQNLNHDAMYWYRQDPGQGLRLIYYSQIVNDFQKGDIAEGYSVSREKKESFPLTVTSAQKNPTAFYLCASSTGIQGGARETQYFGPGTRLLVL.